Presented here are 21 T cell receptor beta chains from one specimen sequenced in a study of neurological immune-mediated disorders (dated by TCRdb to about 2019). Receptors were amplified or captured by 5' RACE. TCRdb records Illumina HiSeq 2500 as the sequencer. TCRdb reprocessed the public reads (quality trimming at Q25 with fastp, clone calling with MiXCR) and kept in-frame beta chains. Entries that share a CDR3 protein sequence are merged under the most common genes and DNA. Here the sample has around 70,000 distinct CDR3 sequences; around 5% occur a single time. Of the sample, about 2% falls within the top ten clones. Sequencing input: PBMCs. Receptors were obtained from a woman between 65 and 79 years old with multiple sclerosis.

This clonotype was picked up a small number of times. The chain joins TRBV5-6 to TRBJ1-5; no reliable D call. The length of the CDR3 is 14 residues. Germline V lookup: CDR1 SGHDT, CDR2 YYEEEE. With 3 bases removed from V and 2 bases from J, the gap between germline ends came to 9 bases. This CDR3 reads CASSSRSGNQPQHF. DNA of the CDR3: TGTGCCAGCAGCTCTCGTTCGGGCAATCAGCCCCAGCATTTT.

This clonotype was seen ten or more times. V and J are TRBV12-3 or TRBV12-4 and TRBJ2-2, with D possibly being TRBD2 (5 bases). The CDR3 consists of 15 residues. The germline V and J ends were trimmed by 3 bases and 0 bases, with 8 bases remaining between them. CDR3 sequence reads: CASSFRGTNTGELFF. The DNA of the CDR3 is TGTGCCAGCAGTTTCCGGGGTACGAACACCGGGGAGCTGTTTTTT.

This clonotype was picked up a small number of times. The CDR3 protein is CSAGQRRDTDTQYF. The CDR3 bases are TGCAGTGCTGGACAGCGTAGGGACACAGATACGCAGTATTTT. J is TRBJ2-3 and V is TRBV20-1; D might be TRBD1 (6 bases). The CDR3 sequence is 14 residues long. Germline lookup yields CDR1 DFQATT and CDR2 SNEGSKA (reference sequence). V was shortened by 5 bases and J by 2 bases, with 14 bases between the two germline ends.

This clonotype was recorded at least ten times. V is TRBV7-9 and J is TRBJ1-2, with D uncertain. Germline V CDR1 and CDR2: SEHNR, FQNEAQ (reference sequence). Trimming cost V 6 bases and J 6 bases, with 17 bases left between them. CDR3 length: 14 residues. The CDR3 nucleotides are TGTGCCAGCAGGGATCTAACAGCGAGCAATGGCTACACCTTC. It translates to CASRDLTASNGYTF.

In its sample, this clonotype was seen a few times. V usage is TRBV12-3 or TRBV12-4 and J usage is TRBJ2-7; TRBD1 aligns across 12 bases. This CDR3 has 16 residues. The J segment lost 7 bases and the V segment lost 6 bases, leaving 13 bases of the junction unmatched. The CDR3 bases are TGTGCCAGCAGCTTCGCCCCGGGACAGGGGGCAAAGGAGCAGTACTTC. It translates to CASSFAPGQGAKEQYF.

The V gene is TRBV7-3, the J gene TRBJ2-5, with TRBD1 matching over 9 bases. The V gene end was trimmed by 2 bases and the J gene end by 5 bases; junction bases not matched to a gene: 9. This CDR3 contains 16 residues. Germline loops: CDR1 SGHTA, CDR2 FQGTGA. The CDR3 spells CASSLQPGQGVETQYF. CDR3 coding DNA: TGTGCCAGCAGCTTACAGCCGGGACAGGGTGTGGAGACCCAGTACTTC. The complete variable domain, with remaining parts taken from reference TRBV7-3 and TRBJ2-5, reads GAGVSQTPSNKVTEKGKYVELRCDPISGHTALYWYRQSLGQGPEFLIYFQGTGAADDSGLPNDRFFAVRPEGSVSTLKIQRTERGDSAVYLCASSLQPGQGVETQYFGPGTRLLVL.

This clonotype has at least ten counts. The chain combines TRBV12-3 or TRBV12-4 with TRBJ2-3, with 7 bases matching TRBD2. Losses at the gene ends were 6 bases for V and 8 bases for J; bases not matched to a gene: 8. The CDR3 consists of 13 residues. CDR3 bases: TGTGCCAGCAGGGCCGGGGCGGGAGTTACGCAGTATTTT. It specifies CASRAGAGVTQYF.

The chain couples TRBV18 to TRBJ1-1, with D hard to call. Trimming removed 8 bases at V and 0 bases at J, with 10 bases between. This CDR3 contains 13 residues. CDR1 and CDR2 (germline): KGHSH, LQKENI. CDR3 sequence (DNA): TGTGCCAGCGTAAAAGAAATGAACACTGAAGCTTTCTTT. Its protein is CASVKEMNTEAFF. Using reference TRBV18 and TRBJ1-1 for the parts outside the CDR3, the full variable domain is NAGVMQNPRHLVRRRGQEARLRCSPMKGHSHVYWYRQLPEEGLKFMVYLQKENIIDESGMPKERFSAEFPKEGPSILRIQQVVRGDSAAYFCASVKEMNTEAFFGQGTRLTVV.

In its sample, this clonotype was seen many times. This chain links TRBV29-1 with TRBJ1-1; D call uncertain. Trimming pared 2 bases from V and 1 base from J, leaving 5 bases between. This CDR3 contains 12 residues. Germline lookup yields CDR1 SQVTM and CDR2 ANQGSEA. CDR3 protein: CSVEPSNTEAFF. CDR3 in DNA: TGCAGCGTTGAACCATCGAACACTGAAGCTTTCTTT.

This clonotype was counted at least ten times. This chain connects TRBV7-2 to TRBJ1-6; 7 positions match TRBD1. The J segment lost 6 bases and the V segment lost 5 bases, leaving 7 bases of the junction unmatched. The length of the CDR3 is 15 residues. The germline V gene encodes CDR1 SGHTA and CDR2 FQGNSA. Written as DNA, the CDR3 is TGTGCCAGCAGCGGAGTGGGACAGCTTAATTCACCCCTCCACTTT. It is translated as CASSGVGQLNSPLHF.

The chain carries TRBV18 and TRBJ1-1; no firm D call. The CDR3 contains 12 residues. CDR1 and CDR2 from the germline V gene are KGHSH and LQKENI. The V and J ends lost 4 bases and 6 bases respectively, with 9 bases between them. This CDR3 is CASSLMSSEAFF. The CDR3 DNA sequence: TGTGCCAGCTCACTGATGAGCTCTGAAGCTTTCTTT.

The V call is TRBV5-6, the J call TRBJ1-5; 7 nucleotides agree with TRBD1. Germline CDR1 SGHDT, CDR2 YYEEEE. This CDR3 has 14 residues. V shed 1 base and J 6 bases; nucleotides not matched to a gene: 4. CDR3 residues: CASSLQTGSQPQHF. CDR3 nucleotide sequence: TGTGCCAGCAGCTTGCAGACAGGGTCTCAGCCCCAGCATTTT.

This clonotype has ten or more counts. The chain uses TRBV2 and TRBJ2-1; D perhaps matches TRBD2 (5 bases). CDR1 and CDR2 from the germline V gene are SNHLY and FYNNEI. Deletions cut 6 bases from V and 0 bases from J, with 9 bases between. The CDR3 has 14 residues. The CDR3 DNA sequence: TGTGCCAGCAGGCGAGGGAGCTCCTACAATGAGCAGTTCTTC. Translated, it gives CASRRGSSYNEQFF. Drawing the rest from reference TRBV2 and TRBJ2-1, the complete variable domain is EPEVTQTPSHQVTQMGQEVILRCVPISNHLYFYWYRQILGQKVEFLVSFYNNEISEKSEIFDDQFSVERPDGSNFTLKIRSTKLEDSAMYFCASRRGSSYNEQFFGPGTRLTVL.

Ten or more counts support this clonotype. The chain carries TRBV6-5 and TRBJ2-7; 12 bases agree with TRBD1. Germline V gene data show CDR1 as MNHEY and CDR2 as SVGAGI. Unmatched junction bases numbered 11, after V lost 8 bases and J lost 6 bases. This CDR3 is built from 15 residues. The DNA of the CDR3 is TGTGCCAGCGGATCCGGGACAGGGGGCTTCCGCGAGCAGTACTTC. Encoded protein: CASGSGTGGFREQYF.

This clonotype was seen many times. The chain has TRBV12-3 or TRBV12-4 and TRBJ2-1; 8 positions match TRBD2. The J segment lost 0 bases and the V segment lost 6 bases, leaving 7 bases of the junction unmatched. The CDR3 is 16 residues long. CDR3 amino acids: CASRPKTSGSYNEQFF. For the CDR3, the DNA is TGTGCCAGCAGACCCAAAACTAGCGGCTCCTACAATGAGCAGTTCTTC.

This clonotype was counted many times. The CDR3 loop reads CSATSLLYVGGTEAFF. CDR3 nucleotides: TGCAGTGCTACCTCACTCCTTTATGTTGGGGGCACTGAAGCTTTCTTT. The V call is TRBV20-1, the J call TRBJ1-1, with D possibly TRBD1 on 5 matching bases. The CDR3 sequence is 16 residues long. Germline assignment: CDR1 DFQATT and CDR2 SNEGSKA (reference sequence). Between the trimmed V and J ends, which lost 4 bases and 4 bases, there was a span of 22 bases.

This clonotype was detected many times. J is TRBJ1-4 and V is TRBV7-2; D may be TRBD1 (6 bases). The CDR3 has 15 amino acids. V shed 5 bases and J shed 7 bases, with 17 bases lying between them. CDR1 and CDR2 from the germline V gene are SGHTA and FQGNSA. CDR3: CASSTNRVQGEKLFF. The CDR3 DNA sequence: TGTGCCAGCAGCACTAACAGGGTACAAGGTGAAAAACTGTTTTTT.

This clonotype was observed many times. V gene TRBV7-3 combines with J gene TRBJ1-1; no clear D. V lost 0 bases and J 6 bases, leaving 14 bases between the germline ends. Germline V gives CDR1 SGHTA, CDR2 FQGTGA. The CDR3 is 15 amino acids. CDR3 amino acids: CASSLTLDRYSEAFF. CDR3 sequence (DNA): TGTGCCAGCAGCTTAACATTGGACCGCTACTCTGAAGCTTTCTTT.

This clonotype appeared a few times. The chain carries TRBV14 and TRBJ1-2; 9 bases match TRBD1. Unmatched junction bases numbered 9, after V lost 2 bases and J lost 8 bases. The germline CDR1 and CDR2 sequences are SGHDN and FVKESK. CDR3 size: 15 residues. The CDR3 region has the DNA TGTGCCAGCAGCCAATACCGGGACAGGGATCAGGGCTACACCTTC. Protein sequence: CASSQYRDRDQGYTF. Together with reference TRBV14 and TRBJ1-2, the CDR3 gives the full variable domain: EAGVTQFPSHSVIEKGQTVTLRCDPISGHDNLYWYRRVMGKEIKFLLHFVKESKQDESGMPNNRFLAERTGGTYSTLKVQPAELEDSGVYFCASSQYRDRDQGYTFGSGTRLTVV.

In this sample, this clonotype turned up many times. The rearrangement uses TRBV7-8 and TRBJ1-3; D is possibly TRBD1 (5 bases). The CDR3 runs to 13 residues. Germline V gene lookup returns CDR1 SGHVS and CDR2 FQNEAQ. Between the trimmed V and J ends, which lost 5 bases and 4 bases, there was a span of 9 bases. CDR3 in amino acids: CASSPWDGNTIYF. The CDR3 nucleotides read TGTGCCAGCAGCCCCTGGGACGGAAACACCATATATTTT. The entire variable domain, with the rest obtained from reference TRBV7-8 and TRBJ1-3, is as follows: GAGVSQSPRYKVAKRGQDVALRCDPISGHVSLFWYQQALGQGPEFLTYFQNEAQLDKSGLPSDRFFAERPEGSVSTLKIQRTQQEDSAVYLCASSPWDGNTIYFGEGSWLTVV.

This clonotype was seen at least ten times. V and J are TRBV6-5 and TRBJ2-5; the D gene is possibly TRBD1 (5 bases). Trimming pared 3 bases from V and 4 bases from J, leaving 9 bases between. The CDR3 totals 13 residues. Germline CDR1 is MNHEY and CDR2 is SVGAGI. The CDR3: CASSYQGGETQYF. The CDR3, as DNA: TGTGCCAGCAGTTATCAGGGTGGAGAGACCCAGTACTTC.